These 11 T cell receptor beta chains came from one sample sequenced in a study of T cell changes during pregnancy in multiple sclerosis. The repertoire was sequenced with immunoSEQ multiplex PCR; TCRdb's copy has only in-frame clones and lacks some. The profile shows roughly 49,000 clones, 93% of them singletons. The source material was CD8+ T cells from peripheral blood mononuclear cells, sampled after pregnancy. Receptors were obtained from a female donor with multiple sclerosis, enrolled in a pregnancy study.

The chain carries TRBV5-6 and TRBJ2-7, with TRBD1 matching over 8 bases. Germline CDR1 and CDR2: SGHDT and YYEEEE. Trimming removed 0 bases from V and 7 bases from J; junction bases left unmatched: 12. CDR3 length equals 16 residues. CDR3 protein: CASSLAKPGGSLEQYF. The DNA of the CDR3 is TGTGCCAGCAGCTTGGCCAAACCAGGGGGCTCCCTGGAGCAGTACTTC.

The rearrangement links TRBV7-9 to TRBJ1-2; weak D call: TRBD1 (5 bases). Germline V lookup: CDR1 SEHNR, CDR2 FQNEAQ (reference sequence). V lost 1 base and J lost 4, with 13 bases in between. The CDR3 totals 15 residues. The CDR3 here is CASSLGGEVSYGYTF. In DNA, the CDR3 is TGTGCCAGCAGCTTAGGGGGGGAGGTGTCCTATGGCTACACCTTC.

This rearrangement joins TRBV7-2 to TRBJ1-2; 7 bases agree with TRBD1. CDR1 is SGHTA and CDR2 is FQGNSA in the germline V gene. Trimming took 2 bases from V and 4 from J; bases not matched to a gene: 13. The CDR3 has 17 residues. The CDR3 nucleotides are TGTGCCAGCAGCTTATCCCCCGACAGGGAATCTTCCTATGGCTACACCTTC. It yields the protein CASSLSPDRESSYGYTF.

The chain has TRBV11-2 and TRBJ1-4; tentative D call: TRBD1 (6 bases). Germline lookup yields CDR1 SGHAT and CDR2 FQNNGV. Trimming removed 4 bases from V and 4 bases from J, with 16 bases in between. The CDR3 totals 16 residues. This CDR3 reads CASSSTQGVINEKLFF. As DNA, the CDR3 is TGTGCCAGCAGCTCGACACAGGGAGTGATTAATGAAAAACTGTTTTTT.

V and J are TRBV4-1 and TRBJ2-2; no reliable D call. CDR1 and CDR2 (germline): MGHRA, YSYEKL. The CDR3 length is 14 residues. V was trimmed by 2 bases and J by 4 bases, leaving 8 bases between them. The CDR3 reads CASSQMAGTGELFF. The CDR3 bases are TGCGCCAGCAGCCAAATGGCAGGCACCGGGGAGCTGTTTTTT.

This chain links TRBV7-3 with TRBJ2-1; 7 positions agree with TRBD2. The germline V gene has CDR1 SGHTA and CDR2 FQGTGA. The V and J ends lost 6 bases and 3 bases, in that order; junction bases with no gene match: 8. The CDR3 sequence is 15 residues long. The CDR3 region has the DNA TGTGCCAGCAGTCCCATGTCTAGCGGCTACAATGAGCAGTTCTTC. Its protein is CASSPMSSGYNEQFF.

This chain joins TRBV4-1 and TRBJ2-4; tentatively, D is TRBD1 (5 bases). This CDR3 has 13 residues. V dropped 0 bases and J dropped 11 bases, with 11 bases sitting between them. Germline V gene lookup returns CDR1 MGHRA and CDR2 YSYEKL. The DNA for the CDR3 is TGCGCCAGCAGCCAAGACGTGGGGCCCCTTCAGTACTTC. Translating gives CASSQDVGPLQYF.

This chain links TRBV4-3 with TRBJ1-1; 7 bases align to TRBD1. There are 15 residues in the CDR3. Germline lookup yields CDR1 LGHNA and CDR2 YSLEER. The J segment lost 7 bases and the V segment lost 4 bases, leaving 12 bases of the junction unmatched. The CDR3 region has the DNA TGCGCCAGCAGCCGACGGGACAGCCCCCTCGGTGAAGCTTTCTTT. It codes for CASSRRDSPLGEAFF.

V gene TRBV5-4 combines with J gene TRBJ2-1; D remains unclear. The CDR3 covers 13 residues. V lost 2 bases and J lost 4, with 7 bases in between. Germline CDR1 SGHNT, CDR2 YYREEE (reference sequence). CDR3 region: CASSLSRYNEQFF. CDR3 nucleotide sequence: TGTGCCAGCAGCTTAAGTAGATACAATGAGCAGTTCTTC.

This chain uses TRBV5-4 with TRBJ2-7; 7 positions agree with TRBD2. The CDR3 spans 15 residues. The germline V gene encodes CDR1 SGHNT and CDR2 YYREEE (reference sequence). V shed 0 bases, J shed 3 bases, and the junction held 6 bases outside the gene matches. The chain's CDR3 is CASSLGREIDYEQYF. CDR3 nucleotide sequence: TGTGCCAGCAGCTTGGGGCGGGAGATCGACTACGAGCAGTACTTC.

The chain uses TRBV4-2 and TRBJ2-5; 9 bases are shared with TRBD1. Germline CDR1 LGHNA, CDR2 YNFKEQ. This CDR3 has 17 residues. V was clipped by 3 bases and J by 2 bases; unmatched bases: 10. For the CDR3, the DNA is TGTGCCAGCAGCCAGCCGCCCGGGACAGGGCCACAAGAGACCCAGTACTTC. Protein sequence: CASSQPPGTGPQETQYF.